What follows describes a single TCR beta chain. The antigen is not known. The source of the sample is a study of T cell repertoires in cytomegalovirus infection. Across the study: Recently identified HLA-C-restricted and well-studied HLA-B-restricted CMV epitopes were used.

TCRdb fed the reads into MiXCR, producing one record per CDR3 protein. The table shows 100,000 to 150,000 distinct CDR3 sequences, with more than 30% occurring only once. This specimen was CD8+ T cells from cultured PBMCs, taken from culture after CMV antigen stimulation. The origin of this receptor is a human donor in good health (CMV status not recorded). Some clones in this sample may be carry-over from other donors' samples.

The CDR3: CSARVMSEQFF. CDR3 sequence (DNA): TGCAGTGCTAGAGTTATGAGTGAGCAGTTCTTC. This chain uses TRBV20-1 with TRBJ2-1; D is ambiguous. Germline loops: CDR1 DFQATT, CDR2 SNEGSKA (reference sequence). The CDR3 covers 11 residues. V lost 1 base, J lost 9 bases, and 7 bases lay in between.